This entry concerns a single TCR beta chain. Its specificity is unknown. Germline V CDR1 and CDR2: WSHSY, SAAADI. This CDR3 region has 16 residues. This sample was included in a study of tumor and adjacent non-tumor tissue in lung cancer. Study outcomes and limitations: Tumor repertoires had a smaller top 100 clone share than normal lung.

The library came from three nested PCR rounds adapted from ARM-PCR protocols. Each CDR3 protein gets one entry after TCRdb re-called the multiplex PCR reads with MiXCR. The sample yields under 250,000 distinct CDR3 sequences, 60% to 75% seen once. The template was RNA from unsorted bulk tissue. Chemotherapy-naive patients with new lung cancer underwent thoracic surgery in China, August–November 2014. The rearrangement uses TRBV10-2 and TRBJ2-1; TRBD2 agrees at 8 bases. This TCR was recovered from a man aged 60 to 69 with non-small cell lung cancer. The sequenced sample consisted of lung tumor tissue. CDR3 loop: CVSSVLAGLSYNEQFF. CDR3 nucleotides: TGCGTCAGTAGTGTCCTAGCGGGTCTCTCCTACAATGAGCAGTTCTTC.